One and the same sample provided the 6 T cell receptor beta chains below, sequenced in a study of cytomegalovirus exposure and HLA in healthy donors. Use of 60 Vbeta and 13 Jbeta primers characterized the PCR. Sequencing was performed with immunoSEQ multiplex PCR; in TCRdb, only in-frame clones are kept and a portion is missing. The profile shows 95,000 to 150,000 clones, around 69% of them singletons. Sequencing used PBMCs. The receptors derive from a woman in her forties in good health and CMV-seropositive.

The chain joins TRBV2 to TRBJ1-4, with 9 bases fitting TRBD1. Trimming removed 10 bases from V and 7 bases from J; junction bases left unmatched: 10. Germline-derived CDR1 and CDR2 are SNHLY and FYNNEI. The CDR3 has 14 residues. The CDR3 loop reads CATDQQGAVEKLFF. CDR3 in DNA: TGTGCCACCGACCAACAGGGGGCCGTTGAAAAACTGTTTTTT. Together with reference TRBV2 and TRBJ1-4, the CDR3 gives the full variable domain: EPEVTQTPSHQVTQMGQEVILRCVPISNHLYFYWYRQILGQKVEFLVSFYNNEISEKSEIFDDQFSVERPDGSNFTLKIRSTKLEDSAMYFCATDQQGAVEKLFFGSGTQLSVL.

This chain joins TRBV7-2 and TRBJ2-1, with D unresolved. The CDR3 covers 12 residues. Trimming took off 5 bases at V and 10 bases at J, with 12 bases between the two ends. Germline V CDR1 and CDR2: SGHTA, FQGNSA. CDR3: CASSAEWWEQFF. The DNA for the CDR3 is TGTGCCAGCAGCGCGGAATGGTGGGAGCAGTTCTTC.

The chain has TRBV29-1 and TRBJ2-5; 7 bases align to TRBD1. With V trimmed by 5 bases and J by 5 bases, 8 bases remained unmatched. The CDR3 runs to 13 residues. The germline V gene has CDR1 SQVTM and CDR2 ANQGSEA. The CDR3 sequence: CSVNRGRQETQYF. The CDR3 coding sequence is TGCAGCGTTAACAGGGGTAGGCAGGAGACCCAGTACTTC.

The rearrangement joins TRBV9 to TRBJ2-3; TRBD2 agrees at 10 bases. The V and J ends lost 0 bases and 1 base, in that order; junction bases with no gene match: 14. The CDR3 totals 20 residues. CDR1 and CDR2 from the germline V gene are SGDLS and YYNGEE. The CDR3: CASSVGSGVLAGVGTDTQYF. For the CDR3, the DNA is TGTGCCAGCAGCGTAGGGTCTGGGGTTCTAGCGGGAGTCGGCACAGATACGCAGTATTTT.

V is TRBV5-4 and J is TRBJ1-6; 7 nucleotides match TRBD1. The CDR3 runs to 16 residues. The junction had 7 bases not matched to a gene; V was cut back by 1 base and J by 6 bases. Germline CDR1 is SGHNT and CDR2 is YYREEE (reference sequence). The CDR3 loop is CASSLNRGYGNSPLHF. The CDR3 nucleotides read TGTGCCAGCAGCTTGAACAGGGGCTACGGTAATTCACCCCTCCACTTT. The full variable domain, in which reference TRBV5-4 and TRBJ1-6 provide the parts outside the CDR3, is ETGVTQSPTHLIKTRGQQVTLRCSSQSGHNTVSWYQQALGQGPQFIFQYYREEENGRGNFPPRFSGLQFPNYSSELNVNALELDDSALYLCASSLNRGYGNSPLHFGNGTRLTVT.

The genes are TRBV30 and TRBJ2-5; D not resolved. Looked up from germline, CDR1 is GTSNPN and CDR2 is SVGIG (reference sequence). Trimming left V 2 bases short and J 5 bases short, with 6 bases between. The CDR3 sequence is 11 residues long. The CDR3 here is CAWSSSETQYF. CDR3 DNA: TGTGCCTGGAGTTCCAGTGAGACCCAGTACTTC.